Many counts were recorded for the clone carrying this T cell receptor beta chain. The antigen is undetermined. The data are from a study of regulatory T cells in long-lasting Graves disease. Study conclusions and caveats: Persistent cases favored TRBV28, TRBJ1-2 and TRBJ2-5. The work looked only at peripheral blood and did not look at thyroid tissue.

Investigators prepared the TCR beta libraries by applying iRepertoire HTBI primers and Arm-PCR of CDR3 regions. TCRdb itself ran the multiplex PCR reads through MiXCR, one entry per CDR3 protein. The data show more than 300,000 distinct CDR3 sequences, 15% to 19% seen once. Trimming cost V 5 bases and J 2 bases, with 17 bases left between them. Per the germline V gene, CDR1 is SEHNR and CDR2 is FQNEAQ (reference sequence). CDR3 length: 16 residues. The time point denotes: newly diagnosed GD, antithyroid drugs for less than 3 months. With RNA extracted from PBMCs as input, the TCR library was made. The rearrangement links TRBV7-9 to TRBJ2-3; weak D call: TRBD1 (5 bases). The sequenced sample was peripheral blood mononuclear cells (PBMCs), obtained at new diagnosis, from a patient treated with antithyroid drugs. This clonotype was obtained from a female donor with Graves disease. Here the CDR3 DNA reads TGTGCCAGCAGCCAGGGCCCTGAGGACATCACAGATACGCAGTATTTT. It encodes CASSQGPEDITDTQYF.